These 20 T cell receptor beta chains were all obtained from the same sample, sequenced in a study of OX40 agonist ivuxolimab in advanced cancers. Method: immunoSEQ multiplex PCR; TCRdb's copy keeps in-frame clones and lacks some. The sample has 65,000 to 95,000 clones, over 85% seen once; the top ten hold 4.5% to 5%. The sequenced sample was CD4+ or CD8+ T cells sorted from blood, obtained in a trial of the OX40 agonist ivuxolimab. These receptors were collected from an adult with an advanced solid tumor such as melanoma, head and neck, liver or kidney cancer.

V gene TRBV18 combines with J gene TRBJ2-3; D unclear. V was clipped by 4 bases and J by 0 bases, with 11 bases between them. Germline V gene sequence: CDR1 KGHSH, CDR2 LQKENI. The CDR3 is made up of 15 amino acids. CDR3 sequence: CASSRTAPSTDTQYF. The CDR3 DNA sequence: TGTGCCAGCTCACGCACGGCCCCTAGCACAGATACGCAGTATTTT.

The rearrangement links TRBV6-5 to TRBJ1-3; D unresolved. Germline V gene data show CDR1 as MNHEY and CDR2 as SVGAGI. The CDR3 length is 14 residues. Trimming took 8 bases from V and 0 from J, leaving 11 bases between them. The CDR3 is CASSRVISGNTIYF. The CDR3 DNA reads TGTGCCAGCTCCCGTGTAATCTCTGGAAACACCATATATTTT.

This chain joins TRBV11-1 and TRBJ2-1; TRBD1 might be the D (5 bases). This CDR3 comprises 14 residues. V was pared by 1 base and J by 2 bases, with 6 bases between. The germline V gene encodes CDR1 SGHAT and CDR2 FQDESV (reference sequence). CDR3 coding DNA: TGTGCCAGCAGCTTAGGGGGCCCCTACAATGAGCAGTTCTTC. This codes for CASSLGGPYNEQFF.

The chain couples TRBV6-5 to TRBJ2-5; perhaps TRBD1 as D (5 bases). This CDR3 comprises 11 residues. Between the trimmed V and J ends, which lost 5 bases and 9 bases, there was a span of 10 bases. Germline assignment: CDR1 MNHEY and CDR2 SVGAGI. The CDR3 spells CASSRQGAQYF. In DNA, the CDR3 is TGTGCCAGCAGTCGCCAGGGCGCCCAGTACTTC.

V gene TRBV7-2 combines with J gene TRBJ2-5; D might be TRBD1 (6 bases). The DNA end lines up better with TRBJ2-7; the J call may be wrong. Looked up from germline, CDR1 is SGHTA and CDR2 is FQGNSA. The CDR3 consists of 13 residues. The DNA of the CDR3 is TGTGCCAGCACCGACAGGACTTCCTACGAGCAGTACTTC. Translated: CASTDRTSYEQYF.

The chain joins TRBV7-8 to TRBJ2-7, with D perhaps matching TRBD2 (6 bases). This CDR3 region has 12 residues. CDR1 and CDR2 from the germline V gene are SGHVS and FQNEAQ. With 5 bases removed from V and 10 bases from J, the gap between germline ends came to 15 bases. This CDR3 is CASSPPTAGQYF. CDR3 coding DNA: TGTGCCAGCAGCCCCCCGACAGCGGGCCAGTACTTC.

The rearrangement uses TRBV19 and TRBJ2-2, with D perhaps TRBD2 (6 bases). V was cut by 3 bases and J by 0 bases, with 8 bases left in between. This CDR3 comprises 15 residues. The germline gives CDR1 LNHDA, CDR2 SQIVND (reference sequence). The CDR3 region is CASSIGGTNTGELFF. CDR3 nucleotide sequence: TGTGCCAGTAGTATCGGGGGAACGAACACCGGGGAGCTGTTTTTT.

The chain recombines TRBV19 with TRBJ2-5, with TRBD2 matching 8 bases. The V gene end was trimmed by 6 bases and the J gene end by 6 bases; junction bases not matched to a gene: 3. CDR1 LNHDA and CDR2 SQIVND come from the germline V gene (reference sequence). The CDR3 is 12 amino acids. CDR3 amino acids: CASRGTSKTQYF. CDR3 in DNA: TGTGCCAGTAGGGGGACTAGTAAGACCCAGTACTTC.

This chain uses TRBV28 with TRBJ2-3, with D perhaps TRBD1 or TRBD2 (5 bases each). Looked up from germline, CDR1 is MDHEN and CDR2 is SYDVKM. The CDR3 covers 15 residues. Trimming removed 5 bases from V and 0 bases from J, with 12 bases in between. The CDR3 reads CASSPNWGSTDTQYF. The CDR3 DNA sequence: TGTGCCAGCAGTCCAAATTGGGGGAGCACAGATACGCAGTATTTT.

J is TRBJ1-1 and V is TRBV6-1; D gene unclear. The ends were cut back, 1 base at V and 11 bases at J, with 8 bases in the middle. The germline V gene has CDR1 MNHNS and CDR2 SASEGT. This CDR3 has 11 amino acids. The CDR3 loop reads CASSEEVGAFF. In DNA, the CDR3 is TGTGCCAGCAGTGAAGAGGTAGGGGCTTTCTTT.

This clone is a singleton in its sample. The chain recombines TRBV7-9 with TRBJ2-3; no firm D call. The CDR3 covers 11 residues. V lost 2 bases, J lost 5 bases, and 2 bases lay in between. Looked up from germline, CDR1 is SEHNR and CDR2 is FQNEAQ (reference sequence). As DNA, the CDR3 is TGTGCCAGCAGCTTAAGAGATACGCAGTATTTT. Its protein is CASSLRDTQYF.

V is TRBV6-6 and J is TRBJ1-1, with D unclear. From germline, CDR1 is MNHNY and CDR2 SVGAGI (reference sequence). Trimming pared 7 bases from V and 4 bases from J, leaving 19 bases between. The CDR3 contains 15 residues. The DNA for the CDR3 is TGTGCCAGCACCGACGCGTCCTTACCAACCACTGAAGCTTTCTTT. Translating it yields CASTDASLPTTEAFF.

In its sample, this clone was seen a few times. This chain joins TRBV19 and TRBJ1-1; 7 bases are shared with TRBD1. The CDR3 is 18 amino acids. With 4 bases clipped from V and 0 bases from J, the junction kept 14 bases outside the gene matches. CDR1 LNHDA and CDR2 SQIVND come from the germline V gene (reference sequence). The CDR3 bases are TGTGCCAGTAGTACCCACCGAAGACAGGGAGGAATGAACACTGAAGCTTTCTTT. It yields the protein CASSTHRRQGGMNTEAFF.

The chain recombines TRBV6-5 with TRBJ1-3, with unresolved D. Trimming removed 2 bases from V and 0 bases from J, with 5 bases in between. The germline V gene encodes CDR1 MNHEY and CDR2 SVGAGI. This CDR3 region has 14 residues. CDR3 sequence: CASSYGVSGNTIYF. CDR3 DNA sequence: TGTGCCAGCAGTTACGGAGTCTCTGGAAACACCATATATTTT.

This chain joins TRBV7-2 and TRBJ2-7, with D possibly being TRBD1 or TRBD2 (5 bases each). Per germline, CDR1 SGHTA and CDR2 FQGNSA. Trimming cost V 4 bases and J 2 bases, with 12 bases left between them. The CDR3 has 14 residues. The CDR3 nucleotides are TGTGCCAGCAGCTCGGGACGGGTGGCCTACGAGCAGTACTTC. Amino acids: CASSSGRVAYEQYF.

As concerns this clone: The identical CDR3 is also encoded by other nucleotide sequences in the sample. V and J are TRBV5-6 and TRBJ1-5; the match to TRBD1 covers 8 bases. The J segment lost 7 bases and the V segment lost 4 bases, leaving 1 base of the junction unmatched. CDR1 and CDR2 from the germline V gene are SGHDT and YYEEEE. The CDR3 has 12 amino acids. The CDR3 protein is CASSRDRQPQHF. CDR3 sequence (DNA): TGTGCCAGCAGCCGGGACAGGCAGCCCCAGCATTTT.

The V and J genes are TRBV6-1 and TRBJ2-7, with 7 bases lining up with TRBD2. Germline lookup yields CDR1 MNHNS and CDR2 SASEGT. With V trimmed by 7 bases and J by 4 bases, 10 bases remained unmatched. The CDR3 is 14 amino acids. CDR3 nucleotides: TGTGCCAGCACTTCTACTTGGGGGGGTTACGAGCAGTACTTC. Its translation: CASTSTWGGYEQYF.

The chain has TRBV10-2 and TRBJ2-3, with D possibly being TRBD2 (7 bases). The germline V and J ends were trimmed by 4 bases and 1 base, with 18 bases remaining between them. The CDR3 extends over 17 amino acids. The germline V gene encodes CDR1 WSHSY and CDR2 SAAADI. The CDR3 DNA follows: TGCGCCAGCAGTGTACGGGGGAGGGGGTTTGGCACAGATACGCAGTATTTT. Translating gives CASSVRGRGFGTDTQYF.

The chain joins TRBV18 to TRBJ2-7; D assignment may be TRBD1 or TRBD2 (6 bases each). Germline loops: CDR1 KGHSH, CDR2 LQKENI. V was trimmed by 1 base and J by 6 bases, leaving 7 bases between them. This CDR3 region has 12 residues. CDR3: CASSPRGAEQYF. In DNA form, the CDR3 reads TGTGCCAGCTCACCACGGGGGGCCGAGCAGTACTTC.

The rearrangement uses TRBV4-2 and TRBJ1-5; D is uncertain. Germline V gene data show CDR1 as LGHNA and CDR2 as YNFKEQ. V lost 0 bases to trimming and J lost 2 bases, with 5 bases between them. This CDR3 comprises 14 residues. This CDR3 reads CASSQDYGNQPQHF. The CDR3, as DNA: TGTGCCAGCAGCCAAGATTATGGCAATCAGCCCCAGCATTTT.